This entry lists 10 T cell receptor beta chains sequenced from one sample in a study of OX40 agonist ivuxolimab in advanced cancers. Measured with immunoSEQ multiplex PCR; TCRdb has only the in-frame clones, and not every one. The sample shows some 51,000 clones, around 90% of them seen only once. This material consisted of CD4+ or CD8+ T cells sorted from blood, taken in a trial of the OX40 agonist ivuxolimab. The receptors were gathered from an adult with an advanced solid tumor such as melanoma, head and neck, liver or kidney cancer.

V gene TRBV27 combines with J gene TRBJ2-3; TRBD2 agrees at 9 bases. This CDR3 contains 15 residues. From germline, CDR1 is MNHEY and CDR2 SMNVEV (reference sequence). Unmatched junction bases numbered 5, after V lost 5 bases and J lost 2 bases. CDR3 DNA: TGTGCCAGCAGTAGGCGGGGGGGCCCCACAGATACGCAGTATTTT. Protein product: CASSRRGGPTDTQYF.

This chain joins TRBV28 and TRBJ1-6; D possibly corresponds to TRBD1 (6 bases). Between the trimmed V and J ends, which lost 2 bases and 5 bases, there was a span of 16 bases. The CDR3 extends over 17 amino acids. The germline gives CDR1 MDHEN, CDR2 SYDVKM. In DNA, the CDR3 is TGTGCCAGCAGTTTACGGGACATAATAAGGGATAATTCACCCCTCCACTTT. It is translated as CASSLRDIIRDNSPLHF.

The rearrangement joins TRBV5-6 to TRBJ2-1; no definite D call. Germline lookup yields CDR1 SGHDT and CDR2 YYEEEE. The CDR3 has 12 residues. V lost 0 bases, J lost 10 bases, and 8 bases lay in between. CDR3 region: CASSLAVPEQFF. In DNA form, the CDR3 reads TGTGCCAGCAGCTTGGCGGTACCAGAGCAGTTCTTC.

CDR3 sequence (DNA): TGTGCCAGCAGCATAGATGTCTCGGGAAATTCACCCCTCCACTTT. Translated, it gives CASSIDVSGNSPLHF. This chain links TRBV5-4 with TRBJ1-6, with D unresolved. CDR1 and CDR2 (germline): SGHNT, YYREEE (reference sequence). CDR3 size: 15 residues. Trimming shortened V by 4 bases and J by 7 bases, and 15 bases separated the two germline ends.

The chain employs TRBV6-5 and TRBJ2-7; a possible D gene is TRBD1 (5 bases). This CDR3 is built from 14 residues. Looked up from germline, CDR1 is MNHEY and CDR2 is SVGAGI. The V gene lost 2 bases and the J gene lost 0 bases, with 8 bases spanning the gap. The CDR3 region has the DNA TGTGCCAGCAGTTACGGGCAGGGCTCCTACGAGCAGTACTTC. Amino acid sequence: CASSYGQGSYEQYF.

The chain employs TRBV28 and TRBJ2-7, with D perhaps TRBD1 (5 bases). Germline values: CDR1 MDHEN, CDR2 SYDVKM. The CDR3 has 13 amino acids. V was trimmed by 5 bases and J by 2 bases, leaving 10 bases between them. The CDR3 coding sequence is TGTGCCAGCAGTCCCAGGGTCGCCTACGAGCAGTACTTC. Translated: CASSPRVAYEQYF.

CDR3 in DNA: TGTGCCAGCAGTTTATCCGGGACTAGCGGGGGGTACGAGCAGTACTTC. Its translation: CASSLSGTSGGYEQYF. The rearrangement uses TRBV27 and TRBJ2-7; TRBD2 matches at 15 bases. With V trimmed by 0 bases and J by 4 bases, 1 base remained unmatched. The germline gives CDR1 MNHEY, CDR2 SMNVEV (reference sequence). This CDR3 region has 16 residues.

This chain uses TRBV28 with TRBJ1-6, with D perhaps TRBD1 (5 bases). Trimming left V 5 bases short and J 0 bases short, with 11 bases between. This CDR3 comprises 16 residues. Germline CDR1 is MDHEN and CDR2 is SYDVKM. The chain's CDR3 is CASSPTGPSYNSPLHF. Here the CDR3 DNA reads TGTGCCAGCAGTCCTACGGGGCCCTCCTATAATTCACCCCTCCACTTT.

The rearrangement uses TRBV10-3 and TRBJ2-1; unclear D gene. CDR3 size: 15 residues. V lost 6 bases and J lost 0, with 12 bases in between. Germline V gene sequence: CDR1 ENHRY, CDR2 SYGVKD. In DNA, the CDR3 is TGTGCCATCAGGCGAGGCAATAGCTCCTACAATGAGCAGTTCTTC. This sequence encodes CAIRRGNSSYNEQFF.

The chain recombines TRBV11-3 with TRBJ2-1; the D call may be TRBD1 or TRBD2 (6 bases each). The CDR3 extends over 13 amino acids. Germline loops: CDR1 SGHNT, CDR2 YENEEA. Trimming stripped 1 base from V and 9 bases from J, with 10 bases between. The CDR3 is CASSLGTAGEQFF. CDR3 in DNA: TGTGCCAGCAGCTTAGGGACAGCGGGTGAGCAGTTCTTC. Filled out from reference TRBV11-3 and TRBJ2-1, the complete variable domain reads EAGVVQSPRYKIIEKKQPVAFWCNPISGHNTLYWYLQNLGQGPELLIRYENEEAVDDSQLPKDRFSAERLKGVDSTLKIQPAELGDSAVYLCASSLGTAGEQFFGPGTRLTVL.